The 10 T cell receptor beta chains listed next were all sequenced from one sample in a study of shared clonotypes between healthy human individuals. This table comes from immunoSEQ multiplex PCR, and its TCRdb copy is limited to in-frame clones, with some not included. The repertoire consists of some 2.4 million clones, with approximately 94% occurring once and the leading ten covering 0.36%. The sequencing input was naive CD4+ T cells from PBMCs. As to subset: CD45RA+ positively selected. The receptors here all came from a young man in good health. Some clones in this sample may be carry-over from other donors' samples.

This rearrangement joins TRBV28 to TRBJ1-6, with a weak D call TRBD1 (6 bases). Germline assignment: CDR1 MDHEN and CDR2 SYDVKM. The CDR3 extends over 15 amino acids. The V and J ends lost 4 bases and 7 bases respectively, with 14 bases between them. The DNA of the CDR3 is TGTGCCAGCAGTTCCCTGGGGCAGGGGAATTCACCCCTCCACTTT. This sequence encodes CASSSLGQGNSPLHF. The entire variable domain, with the rest obtained from reference TRBV28 and TRBJ1-6, is as follows: DVKVTQSSRYLVKRTGEKVFLECVQDMDHENMFWYRQDPGLGLRLIYFSYDVKMKEKGDIPEGYSVSREKKERFSLILESASTNQTSMYLCASSSLGQGNSPLHFGNGTRLTVT.

This chain links TRBV5-1 with TRBJ1-2; D remains unclear. CDR3 length: 16 residues. Germline assignment: CDR1 SGHRS and CDR2 YFSETQ. V lost 0 bases and J 3 bases, leaving 15 bases between the germline ends. CDR3: CASSLGETQRDYGYTF. CDR3 DNA sequence: TGCGCCAGCAGCTTGGGGGAAACCCAAAGGGACTATGGCTACACCTTC.

The chain recombines TRBV28 with TRBJ1-1; weak D call: TRBD1 (6 bases). CDR1 MDHEN and CDR2 SYDVKM come from the germline V gene. V dropped 7 bases and J dropped 3 bases, with 18 bases sitting between them. The CDR3 runs to 15 residues. In nucleotides, the CDR3 is TGTGCCAGCACTAAGGGGGGGCTCGGGGACACTGAAGCTTTCTTT. Translating it yields CASTKGGLGDTEAFF.

This clone showed up just a few times. The V call is TRBV30, the J call TRBJ1-2; a weak D match, TRBD1 (6 bases). CDR1 and CDR2 (germline): GTSNPN, SVGIG (reference sequence). Trimming shortened V by 2 bases and J by 3 bases, and 16 bases separated the two germline ends. CDR3 length: 15 residues. The CDR3 bases are TGTGCCTGGAGTTCCGCTCCGACAGGACACTATGGCTACACCTTC. Amino acid sequence: CAWSSAPTGHYGYTF. Full variable domain (outside the CDR3, taken from reference TRBV30 and TRBJ1-2): SQTIHQWPATLVQPVGSPLSLECTVEGTSNPNLYWYRQAAGRGLQLLFYSVGIGQISSEVPQNLSASRPQDRQFILSSKKLLLSDSGFYLCAWSSAPTGHYGYTFGSGTRLTVV.

The V and J genes are TRBV7-2 and TRBJ2-3; 9 bases fit TRBD2. Germline-derived CDR1 and CDR2 are SGHTA and FQGNSA. The CDR3 has 17 amino acids. Trimming cost V 5 bases and J 3 bases; bases outside gene matches: 12. CDR3 sequence reads: CASSPSGGRAGTDTQYF. CDR3 nucleotide sequence: TGTGCCAGCAGCCCGAGTGGCGGGAGGGCCGGGACAGATACGCAGTATTTT.

This sequence joins TRBV9 and TRBJ2-7; D possibly matches TRBD1 or TRBD2 (5 bases each). The CDR3 extends over 14 amino acids. Looked up from germline, CDR1 is SGDLS and CDR2 is YYNGEE. The V and J ends lost 7 bases and 3 bases respectively, with 17 bases between them. The CDR3 loop is CASSSGGDYYEQYF. The CDR3 DNA is TGTGCCAGCTCATCTGGGGGAGATTACTACGAGCAGTACTTC.

The chain links TRBV29-1 to TRBJ1-5; 9 positions agree with TRBD1. CDR1 SQVTM and CDR2 ANQGSEA come from the germline V gene. Trimming cost V 8 bases and J 2 bases; bases outside gene matches: 19. The CDR3 is made up of 18 amino acids. DNA of the CDR3: TGCAGCCCACTCGCGGGACAGGGTGTCTATAGAGGCAATCAGCCCCAGCATTTT. Translating gives CSPLAGQGVYRGNQPQHF.

The gene calls are TRBV20-1 and TRBJ2-4, with a tentative D call TRBD1 (6 bases). Looked up from germline, CDR1 is DFQATT and CDR2 is SNEGSKA (reference sequence). Between the trimmed V and J ends, which lost 6 bases and 15 bases, there was a span of 18 bases. CDR3 length: 11 residues. The CDR3 loop reads CSAPLQGSGYF. The CDR3 nucleotides read TGCAGTGCCCCGTTACAGGGATCGGGGTACTTC.

The chain uses TRBV10-3 and TRBJ2-1, with a tentative D call TRBD1 (5 bases). The germline V gene has CDR1 ENHRY and CDR2 SYGVKD. This CDR3 is 14 amino acids long. Trimming removed 5 bases at V and 4 bases at J, with 12 bases between. CDR3 sequence: CAISTTTEYNEQFF. The CDR3, as DNA: TGTGCCATCAGTACAACGACAGAATACAATGAGCAGTTCTTC.

The chain uses TRBV7-3 and TRBJ2-2; D remains ambiguous. The CDR3 has 16 residues. V shed 6 bases and J shed 0 bases, with 14 bases lying between them. The germline V gene encodes CDR1 SGHTA and CDR2 FQGTGA. CDR3 nucleotide sequence: TGTGCCAGCAGGCTATGGGCGGTCTCGAACACCGGGGAGCTGTTTTTT. This encodes CASRLWAVSNTGELFF.